In this sample, the clone carrying this T cell receptor beta chain turned up once. The CDR3 extends over 16 amino acids. J gave up 5 bases and V 0 bases, and 8 bases lay outside the gene matches. Germline V lookup: CDR1 SGHRS, CDR2 YFSETQ. Sequenced by immunoSEQ multiplex PCR; TCRdb stores in-frame clones only, minus some. The repertoire holds 60,000 or so clones, 85% to 90% seen once, with more than 4.5% in the top ten. These data originate in a study of technical replicates of blood from four donors. The sample taken for sequencing was PBMCs. The chain has TRBV5-1 and TRBJ2-5, with TRBD2 identical over 9 bases. The receptor's source is a human donor in good health. Some clones in this sample may be carry-over from other donors' samples. The DNA of the CDR3 is TGCGCCAGCAGCTTGGTGGGGCTAGCGGGGTATGAGACCCAGTACTTC. Translated, it gives CASSLVGLAGYETQYF.